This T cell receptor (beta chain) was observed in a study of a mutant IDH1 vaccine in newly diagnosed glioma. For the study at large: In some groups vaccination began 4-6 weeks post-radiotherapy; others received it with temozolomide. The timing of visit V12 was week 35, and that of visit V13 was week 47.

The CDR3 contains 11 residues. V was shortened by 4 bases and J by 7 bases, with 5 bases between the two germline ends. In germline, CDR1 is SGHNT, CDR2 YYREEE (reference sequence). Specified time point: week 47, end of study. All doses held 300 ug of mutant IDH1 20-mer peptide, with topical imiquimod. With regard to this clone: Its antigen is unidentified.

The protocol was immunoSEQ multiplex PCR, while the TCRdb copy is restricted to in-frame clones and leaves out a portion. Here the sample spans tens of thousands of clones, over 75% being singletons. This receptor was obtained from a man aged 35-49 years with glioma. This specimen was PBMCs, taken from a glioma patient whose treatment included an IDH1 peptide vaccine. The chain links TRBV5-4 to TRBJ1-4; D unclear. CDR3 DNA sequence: TGTGCCAGCAGCACCTGTGAAAAACTGTTTTTT. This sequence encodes CASSTCEKLFF.